Listed below are T cell receptor beta chains from one sample, sequenced in a study of cytomegalovirus exposure and HLA in healthy donors. Sequenced by immunoSEQ multiplex PCR; TCRdb stores in-frame clones only, minus some. Of around 140,000 clones listed, around 80% were seen once; the top ten hold approximately 1.4%. Specimen: PBMCs. All receptors come from a female donor in good health and CMV-seronegative. Each CDR3 is given with its conserved first and last residue. D genes are given only for firm matches. A clone size is listed for some rows: how often the clone was seen (once, few, many), or a class if it is expanded.

d_gene | len | j_gene | v_gene | abundance | CDR3aa | CDR3nt
TRBD2 | 14 | TRBJ2-1 | TRBV5-6 | few | CASSLVLLAGGQFF | TGTGCCAGCAGCTTGGTTCTCCTAGCGGGAGGGCAGTTCTTC
TRBD1 | 14 | TRBJ2-1 | TRBV6-1 | . | CASSEVQGAIEQFF | TGTGCCAGCAGTGAAGTCCAGGGGGCGATTGAGCAGTTCTTC
TRBD2 | 15 | TRBJ2-5 | TRBV29-1 | . | CSVRLAGGNQETQYF | TGCAGCGTTAGACTAGCGGGAGGTAACCAAGAGACCCAGTACTTC
. | 15 | TRBJ2-1 | TRBV5-1 | . | CASSGGVRSYNEQFF | TGCGCCAGCAGTGGCGGGGTTCGCTCCTACAATGAGCAGTTCTTC
TRBD2 | 14 | TRBJ2-1 | TRBV7-3 | . | CASSRGGTYNEQFF | TGTGCCAGCAGCCGGGGGGGAACCTACAATGAGCAGTTCTTC
. | 13 | TRBJ2-7 | TRBV9 | . | CASSVRSGYEQYF | TGTGCCAGCAGCGTCCGTAGCGGTTACGAGCAGTACTTC
. | 13 | TRBJ1-1 | TRBV19 | once | CASRKTANTEAFF | TGTGCCAGTAGGAAAACAGCGAACACTGAAGCTTTCTTT
TRBD2 | 14 | TRBJ2-7 | TRBV6-6 | . | CASRTTSRLDEQYF | TGTGCCAGCAGGACGACTAGCAGGTTGGACGAGCAGTACTTC
. | 16 | TRBJ1-2 | TRBV4-3 | . | CASSQEGPGIGYGYTF | TGCGCCAGCAGCCAAGAGGGTCCCGGGATAGGGTATGGCTACACCTTC
TRBD2 | 16 | TRBJ2-1 | TRBV4-3 | . | CASSLWTSGSSMGQFF | TGCGCCAGCAGCCTTTGGACTAGCGGGAGTAGTATGGGGCAGTTCTTC
TRBD2 | 14 | TRBJ2-5 | TRBV7-3 | . | CASSLGGRKETQYF | TGTGCCAGCAGCTTAGGCGGGAGGAAAGAGACCCAGTACTTC
. | 15 | TRBJ1-2 | TRBV4-1 | once | CASSQGLQGNYGYTF | TGCGCCAGCAGCCAAGGGTTACAGGGAAACTATGGCTACACCTTC
. | 16 | TRBJ2-3 | TRBV5-1 | . | CASSEFVVQNTDTQYF | TGCGCCAGCAGCGAGTTTGTGGTACAGAACACAGATACGCAGTATTTT
TRBD1 | 15 | TRBJ2-7 | TRBV27 | . | CASSLAGTGAYEQYF | TGTGCCAGCAGTTTAGCCGGGACAGGGGCGTACGAGCAGTACTTC
TRBD2 | 19 | TRBJ2-3 | TRBV7-2 | once | CASSLGRLAGVVRTDTQYF | TGTGCCAGCAGCTTAGGTCGGCTAGCGGGAGTGGTGCGGACAGATACGCAGTATTTT
TRBD1 | 17 | TRBJ2-7 | TRBV4-1 | . | CASSQDHSTGPAYEQYF | TGCGCCAGCAGCCAAGATCACTCGACAGGGCCGGCCTACGAGCAGTACTTC
. | 14 | TRBJ1-5 | TRBV2 | . | CASSEAASNQPQHF | TGTGCCAGCAGTGAAGCCGCGAGCAATCAGCCCCAGCATTTT
TRBD1 | 13 | TRBJ1-2 | TRBV16 | . | CASSQSTGNGYTF | TGTGCCAGCAGCCAATCGACAGGGAATGGCTACACCTTC
. | 15 | TRBJ1-1 | TRBV28 | . | CASSLVGGWGTEAFF | TGTGCCAGCAGTTTGGTTGGGGGCTGGGGCACTGAAGCTTTCTTT
TRBD1 | 15 | TRBJ2-1 | TRBV9 | . | CASSARQGNYNEQFF | TGTGCCAGCAGCGCAAGACAGGGGAACTACAATGAGCAGTTCTTC
TRBD1 | 16 | TRBJ1-1 | TRBV10-3 | . | CAIGTDRGGVNTEAFF | TGTGCCATCGGAACGGACAGGGGAGGGGTGAACACTGAAGCTTTCTTT
TRBD1 | 14 | TRBJ1-3 | TRBV28 | . | CASRTGGIGNTIYF | TGTGCCAGCAGGACAGGGGGGATTGGAAACACCATATATTTT
. | 13 | TRBJ2-3 | TRBV2 | . | CATDLSFTDTQYF | TGTGCCACCGACCTTAGCTTCACAGATACGCAGTATTTT
TRBD2 | 18 | TRBJ2-2 | TRBV4-2 | . | CASSQDGTSGRHTGELFF | TGTGCCAGCAGCCAAGATGGGACTAGCGGGAGGCACACCGGGGAGCTGTTTTTT
TRBD2 | 16 | TRBJ2-5 | TRBV30 | few | CAWSVQAGGPQETQYF | TGTGCCTGGAGTGTACAAGCGGGAGGGCCACAAGAGACCCAGTACTTC
. | 15 | TRBJ2-1 | TRBV11-2 | . | CASSFFLPSNNEQFF | TGTGCCAGCAGCTTTTTTTTGCCTAGTAACAATGAGCAGTTCTTC
. | 12 | TRBJ2-7 | TRBV11-2 | few | CASSLDREEQYF | TGTGCCAGCAGCTTAGACCGGGAAGAGCAGTACTTC
. | 16 | TRBJ2-5 | TRBV9 | . | CASSDGPGWEQETQYF | TGTGCCAGCAGCGACGGGCCCGGGTGGGAGCAAGAGACCCAGTACTTC
TRBD2 | 15 | TRBJ2-7 | TRBV19 | . | CASRPVTSGSHEQYF | TGTGCCAGTAGACCAGTCACTAGCGGGAGTCACGAGCAGTACTTC
TRBD2 | 16 | TRBJ2-1 | TRBV5-1 | once | CASSLAEGLAGSEQFF | TGCGCCAGCAGCTTGGCCGAGGGACTAGCGGGATCTGAGCAGTTCTTC
. | 13 | TRBJ2-3 | TRBV7-3 | . | CASTTARGDTQYF | TGTGCCAGCACCACGGCCCGGGGAGATACGCAGTATTTT
. | 16 | TRBJ1-3 | TRBV21-1 | . | CASSKSSFQRGNTIYF | TGTGCCAGCAGCAAAAGTTCTTTTCAGAGGGGAAACACCATATATTTT
. | 15 | TRBJ1-1 | TRBV7-3 | . | CASSLAAGWEAEAFF | TGTGCCAGCAGCTTAGCGGCAGGGTGGGAGGCTGAAGCTTTCTTT
. | 12 | TRBJ2-7 | TRBV10-1 | . | CASSEGPYEQYF | TGCGCCAGCAGTGAGGGCCCCTACGAGCAGTACTTC
. | 17 | TRBJ2-4 | TRBV2 | once | CASIPGWGVQAKNIQYF | TGTGCCAGCATTCCAGGGTGGGGGGTACAAGCCAAAAACATTCAGTACTTC
. | 14 | TRBJ2-1 | TRBV7-2 | once | CASSLLDGVNEQFF | TGTGCCAGCAGCTTATTAGATGGTGTTAATGAGCAGTTCTTC